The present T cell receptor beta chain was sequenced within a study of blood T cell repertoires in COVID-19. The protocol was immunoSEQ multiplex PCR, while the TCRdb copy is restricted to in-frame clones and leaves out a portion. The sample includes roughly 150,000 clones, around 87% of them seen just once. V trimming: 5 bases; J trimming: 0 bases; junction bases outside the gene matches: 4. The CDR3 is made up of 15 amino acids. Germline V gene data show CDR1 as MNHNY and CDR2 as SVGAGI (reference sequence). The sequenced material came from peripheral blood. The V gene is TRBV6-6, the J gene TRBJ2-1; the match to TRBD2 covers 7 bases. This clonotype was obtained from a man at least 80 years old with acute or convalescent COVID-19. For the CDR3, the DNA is TGTGCCAGCAGTAAGAGCGGGGCCTCCTACAATGAGCAGTTCTTC. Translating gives CASSKSGASYNEQFF.